This T cell receptor (beta chain) is drawn from a study of blood T cell repertoires in COVID-19. The protocol was immunoSEQ multiplex PCR, while the TCRdb copy is restricted to in-frame clones and leaves out a portion. Here the sample spans approximately 120,000 clones, around four fifths being singletons. The germline gives CDR1 SGHRS, CDR2 YFSETQ. This CDR3 region has 15 residues. V dropped 1 base and J dropped 0; count of bases not matched to a gene: 4. The receptor was isolated from a human donor in a cohort sampled during active COVID-19. The chain joins TRBV5-1 to TRBJ2-7; 7 bases line up with TRBD1. Sequencing was performed on peripheral blood. The CDR3 coding sequence is TGCGCCAGCAGCTTGTGGCAGGGGGTCTCCTACGAGCAGTACTTC. Translated, it gives CASSLWQGVSYEQYF.